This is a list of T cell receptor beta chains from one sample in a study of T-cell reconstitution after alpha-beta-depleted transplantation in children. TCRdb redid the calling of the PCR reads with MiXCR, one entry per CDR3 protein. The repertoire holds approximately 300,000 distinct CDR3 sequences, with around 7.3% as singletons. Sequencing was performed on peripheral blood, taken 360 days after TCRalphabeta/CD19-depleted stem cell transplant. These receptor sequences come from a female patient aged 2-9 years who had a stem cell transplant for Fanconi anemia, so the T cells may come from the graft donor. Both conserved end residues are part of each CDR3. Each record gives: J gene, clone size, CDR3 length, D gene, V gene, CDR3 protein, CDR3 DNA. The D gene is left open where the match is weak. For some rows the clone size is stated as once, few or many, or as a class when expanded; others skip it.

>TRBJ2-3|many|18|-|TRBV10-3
CAISVKAQGGHGGDTQYF
TGTGCCATCAGCGTGAAGGCCCAGGGGGGGCATGGGGGAGATACGCAGTATTTT
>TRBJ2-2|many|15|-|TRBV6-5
CASSYSGARGGELFF
TGTGCCAGCAGTTACTCAGGGGCGCGGGGCGGGGAGCTGTTTTTT
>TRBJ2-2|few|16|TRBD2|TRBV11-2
CASRRWGGRNTGELFF
TGTGCCAGCCGCCGGTGGGGGGGAAGGAACACCGGGGAGCTGTTTTTT
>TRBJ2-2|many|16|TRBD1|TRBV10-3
CAISATGDRGTGELFF
TGTGCCATCAGTGCGACAGGGGACCGAGGCACCGGGGAGCTGTTTTTT
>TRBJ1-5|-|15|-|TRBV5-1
CASSLGDNSNQPQHF
TGCGCCAGCAGCTTGGGAGATAATAGCAATCAGCCCCAGCATTTT
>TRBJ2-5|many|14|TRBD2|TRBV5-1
CASSLDGGEETQYF
TGCGCCAGCAGCTTGGACGGGGGGGAGGAGACCCAGTACTTC
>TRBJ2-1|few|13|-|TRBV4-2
CASSQDLLGEQFF
TGTGCCAGCAGCCAAGACCTACTCGGTGAGCAGTTCTTC
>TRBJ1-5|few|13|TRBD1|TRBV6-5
CASGRTGVQPQHF
TGTGCCAGCGGTAGGACAGGGGTCCAGCCCCAGCATTTT
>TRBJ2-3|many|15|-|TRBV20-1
CSARLGGSYTDTQYF
TGCAGTGCTAGGTTAGGAGGATCCTACACAGATACGCAGTATTTT
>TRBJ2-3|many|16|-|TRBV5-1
CASSLEATLSTDTQYF
TGCGCCAGCAGCTTGGAAGCCACTCTCTCCACAGATACGCAGTATTTT
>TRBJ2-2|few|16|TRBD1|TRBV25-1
CASSRSGTGVRGELFF
TGTGCCAGCAGTAGGTCCGGGACAGGGGTCAGGGGGGAGCTGTTTTTT
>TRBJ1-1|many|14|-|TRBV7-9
CASSLRREGTEAFF
TGTGCCAGCAGCTTAAGACGCGAGGGCACTGAAGCTTTCTTT
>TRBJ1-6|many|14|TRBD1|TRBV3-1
CASSRTGGNSPLHF
TGTGCCAGCAGCCGGACAGGGGGAAATTCACCCCTCCACTTT
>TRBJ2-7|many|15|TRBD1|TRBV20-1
CSASDWTGTTYEQYF
TGCAGTGCTAGCGACTGGACAGGGACCACCTACGAGCAGTACTTC
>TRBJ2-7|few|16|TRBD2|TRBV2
CASSKAKSGLAYEQYF
TGTGCCAGCAGTAAAGCCAAATCGGGACTAGCCTACGAGCAGTACTTC
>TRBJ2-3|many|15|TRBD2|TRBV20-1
CSARELAGAADTQYF
TGCAGTGCTAGAGAACTAGCGGGGGCGGCAGATACGCAGTATTTT
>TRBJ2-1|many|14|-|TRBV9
CASSGGDSYNEQFF
TGTGCCAGCAGCGGGGGGGACAGCTACAATGAGCAGTTCTTC
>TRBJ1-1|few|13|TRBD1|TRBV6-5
CASSYSFRQGAFF
TGTGCCAGCAGTTACTCTTTCCGACAGGGGGCTTTCTTT
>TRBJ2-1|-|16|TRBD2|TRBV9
CASSSQGLATGNEQFF
TGTGCCAGCAGTAGCCAGGGACTAGCGACGGGCAATGAGCAGTTCTTC
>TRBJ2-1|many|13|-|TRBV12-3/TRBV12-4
CASGQPLYNEQFF
TGTGCCTCCGGACAGCCGCTGTACAATGAGCAGTTCTTC
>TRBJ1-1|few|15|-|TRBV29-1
CSVAWTAGLRTEAFF
TGCAGCGTTGCTTGGACAGCGGGTTTACGGACTGAAGCTTTCTTT
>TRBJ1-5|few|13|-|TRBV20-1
CSARKDRLGPQHF
TGCAGTGCCCGCAAGGACCGATTAGGGCCCCAGCATTTT
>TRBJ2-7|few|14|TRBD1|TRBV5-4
CASRGDRESYEQYF
TGTGCCAGCAGAGGGGACAGGGAAAGCTACGAGCAGTACTTC
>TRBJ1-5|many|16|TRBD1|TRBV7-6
CASSPIAGTANQPQHF
TGTGCCAGCAGCCCAATTGCCGGGACAGCGAATCAGCCCCAGCATTTT
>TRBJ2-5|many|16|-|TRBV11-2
CASSPPGAGLQETQYF
TGTGCCAGCAGCCCTCCGGGGGCCGGGCTTCAAGAGACCCAGTACTTC
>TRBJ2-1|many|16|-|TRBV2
CASSEAVGATGPEQFF
TGTGCCAGCAGTGAAGCTGTGGGGGCAACAGGACCTGAGCAGTTCTTC
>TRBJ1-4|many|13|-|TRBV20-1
CSAPQENQRKLFF
TGCAGTGCTCCTCAGGAGAATCAACGAAAACTGTTTTTT
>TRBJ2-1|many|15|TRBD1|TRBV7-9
CASSLVQGAYNEQFF
TGTGCCAGCAGCTTGGTGCAGGGGGCTTACAATGAGCAGTTCTTC
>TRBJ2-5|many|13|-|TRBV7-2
CASSFEQLETQYF
TGTGCCAGCAGCTTCGAACAGCTCGAGACCCAGTACTTC
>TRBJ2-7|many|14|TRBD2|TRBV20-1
CSARVSGSSYEQYF
TGCAGTGCTAGAGTTAGCGGGAGTTCCTACGAGCAGTACTTC
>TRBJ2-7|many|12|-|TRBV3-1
CASSQLDREQYF
TGTGCCAGCAGCCAATTAGATCGCGAGCAGTACTTC
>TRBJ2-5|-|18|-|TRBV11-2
CASSPSLVGGYRQETQYF
TGTGCCAGCAGCCCCTCTCTAGTCGGTGGGTACCGCCAAGAGACCCAGTACTTC
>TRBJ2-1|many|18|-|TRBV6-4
CASSVSPLARNLYNEQFF
TGTGCCAGCAGCGTAAGTCCACTAGCCCGGAACCTTTACAATGAGCAGTTCTTC
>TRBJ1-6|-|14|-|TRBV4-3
CASSQDTYNSPLHF
TGCGCCAGCAGCCAAGATACCTATAATTCACCCCTCCACTTT
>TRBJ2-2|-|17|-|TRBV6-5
CASGTSYQLRGTGELFF
TGTGCCAGCGGTACTAGCTACCAGCTCCGGGGTACCGGGGAGCTGTTTTTT
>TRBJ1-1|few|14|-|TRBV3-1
CASSQPGMNTEAFF
TGTGCCAGCAGCCAACCAGGGATGAACACTGAAGCTTTCTTT
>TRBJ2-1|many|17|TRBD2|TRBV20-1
CSASFTSGALSYNEQFF
TGCAGTGCTAGTTTTACTAGCGGGGCCCTATCCTACAATGAGCAGTTCTTC
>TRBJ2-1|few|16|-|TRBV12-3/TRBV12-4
CASSLFSGRQDNEQFF
TGTGCCAGCAGTTTGTTTTCCGGGAGACAGGACAATGAGCAGTTCTTC
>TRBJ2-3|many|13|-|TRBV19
CASKGVSTDTQYF
TGTGCCAGTAAGGGGGTCAGCACAGATACGCAGTATTTT
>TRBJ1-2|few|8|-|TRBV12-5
CASYGYTF
TGTGCTAGTTATGGCTACACCTTC
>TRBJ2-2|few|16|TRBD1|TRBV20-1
CSAPFPGQGNVGELFF
TGCAGTGCCCCCTTCCCGGGACAGGGGAATGTCGGGGAGCTGTTTTTT
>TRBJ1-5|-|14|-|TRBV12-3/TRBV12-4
CASSLWRYNQPQHF
TGTGCCAGCAGTTTATGGAGATACAATCAGCCCCAGCATTTT
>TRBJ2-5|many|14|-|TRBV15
CATSRGYGGETQYF
TGTGCCACCAGCAGAGGGTACGGGGGAGAGACCCAGTACTTC
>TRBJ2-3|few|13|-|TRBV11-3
CASSLDVRDTQYF
TGTGCCAGCAGCTTAGATGTAAGAGATACGCAGTATTTT
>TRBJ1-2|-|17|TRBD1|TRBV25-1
CASSTTRDRAPFYGYTF
TGTGCCAGCAGCACGACCCGGGACAGGGCCCCTTTCTATGGCTACACCTTC
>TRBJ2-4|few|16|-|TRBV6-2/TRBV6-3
CASGRGQKIIENIQYF
TGTGCCAGCGGGAGAGGACAGAAGATTATAGAAAACATTCAGTACTTC
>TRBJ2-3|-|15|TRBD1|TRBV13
CASSLGDRSTDTQYF
TGTGCCAGCAGCTTGGGGGACAGGAGCACAGATACGCAGTATTTT
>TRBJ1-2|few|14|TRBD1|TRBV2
CASSRGQGDYGYTF
TGTGCCAGCAGTAGGGGACAGGGGGACTATGGCTACACCTTC
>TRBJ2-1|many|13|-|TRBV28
CASSLSRENEQFF
TGTGCCAGCAGTTTATCCAGGGAGAATGAGCAGTTCTTC
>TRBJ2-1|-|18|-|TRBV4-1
CASSQDRIGDYSYNEQFF
TGCGCCAGCAGCCAAGATCGGATAGGAGACTACAGCTACAATGAGCAGTTCTTC
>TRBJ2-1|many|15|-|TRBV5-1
CASIGLSGSYNEQFF
TGCGCCAGCATCGGACTATCAGGCTCCTACAATGAGCAGTTCTTC
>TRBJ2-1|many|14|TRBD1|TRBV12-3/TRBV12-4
CASSRQGSFNEQFF
TGTGCCAGCAGTCGACAGGGGTCGTTCAATGAGCAGTTCTTC
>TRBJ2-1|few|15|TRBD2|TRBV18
CASSPRLAGMNEQFF
TGTGCCAGCTCACCGAGACTAGCGGGTATGAATGAGCAGTTCTTC
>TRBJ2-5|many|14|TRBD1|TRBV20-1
CSARDWTGEQTQYF
TGCAGTGCTAGAGATTGGACAGGGGAGCAGACCCAGTACTTC